This T cell receptor beta chain was identified in a study of blood T cell repertoires in COVID-19 (TCRdb year 2020). With regard to the full study: Collaborator samples came from the United States, Italy and Spain and covered acute and convalescent phases of COVID-19. The material from the prospective study consisted of cDNA or gDNA derived from T cells, B-cell-depleted T cells, or PBMCs. Subjects who had been exposed to COVID-19, were actively infected with it, or had recovered from it provided the deeply sampled blood TCRbeta repertoires that made up the dataset. The repertoires were released in a freely available public database intended as a resource for research on the immune response to SARS-CoV-2. The samples were drawn from the first 160 participants of the ongoing ImmuneRACE study and from 950 to 1,500 subjects provided by 6 global collaborators. The sample metadata nearly always contained a de-identified subject ID, COVID-19 status, age in years and sex. Where available, HLA class I and class II types were taken from metadata supplied by the sample provider and were not determined by assay-based typing. Results and caveats for the whole study, not just this receptor: The amount of clinical and demographic metadata varied by source and participant and was provided uncurated.

Comments on this clone: The antigen it binds to is not known. Nothing much larger sits one base from this clone, and base qualities are not available.

The germline V gene supplies CDR1 MNHEY and CDR2 SVGAGI. V is cut by 6 bases and J by 11 bases, and the space between the germline ends is 17 bases. Measured from the cysteine to the phenylalanine, the CDR3 is 14 residues long. The only DNA kept is the CDR3, 42 bases in frame from the first base. One collaborating source in Seattle enrolled patients during active infection and followed them longitudinally through the course of disease. The collaborating institutions used their own protocols to collect whole blood in K2EDTA tubes. For TCRbeta analysis, collaborator samples were shipped as frozen whole blood, as isolated PBMCs, or as DNA extracted from either sample type. TCRbeta CDR3 regions were amplified from genomic DNA by means of the immunoSEQ Assay, a bias-controlled multiplex PCR. The authors processed their data as follows. The number of nucleated cells in each sample was estimated from the amplification of reference gene primers within the assay. To quantify the absolute abundance of each unique TCRbeta CDR3 rearrangement, sequence reads were collapsed and filtered. Productive Simpson clonality was computed per sample as the square root of Simpson's diversity index over productive rearrangements. The source is immuneACCESS, and TCRdb retained only in-frame sequences with V and J called. Part of the clones is not carried over; for the studies checked, unresolved V genes explain less than half of this, and the remainder is unexplained. V and J calls and clone size follow that table, whereas D and trimming were derived from the DNA. In this sample the table shows 60,000 or so clones, more than 70% of which occur a single time. Of the sample, 15% to 25% is held by the ten largest clones.

This receptor was identified in a man younger than 45 with COVID-19, enrolled during active disease. Here the chain combines TRBV6-5 and TRBJ1-6, with no reliable assignment of the D segment. The sequenced sample was peripheral blood. The CDR3 is CASRLTNSAPPLHF. In nucleotide form, the sequence is TGTGCCAGCAGATTGACAAATTCGGCGCCACCCCTCCACTTT.